Sequencing of this T cell receptor beta chain was carried out in a study of OX40 agonist ivuxolimab in advanced cancers. About the research overall: Of the patients, three showed partial responses, one with hepatocellular carcinoma and two with cutaneous melanoma. Overall study results and limits: Antigens targeted by the expanded peripheral T cells were not determined.

As regards this clone: Antigen specificity is unknown.

The V end was cut by 4 bases, the J end by 1 base, with 14 bases between. The CDR3 consists of 16 residues. Autoimmune disease history or systemic immunosuppression barred patients. TCRdb's copy holds only in-frame clones and misses some; the assay was immunoSEQ multiplex PCR. The sample carries tens of thousands of clones, approximately 80% recorded once. The source was CD4+ or CD8+ T cells sorted from blood, collected in a trial of the OX40 agonist ivuxolimab. The TCR originated in an adult with an advanced solid tumor such as melanoma, head and neck, liver or kidney cancer. This chain connects TRBV23-1 to TRBJ2-1; no firm D call. TRBV23-1 belongs to the ORF category, with a function that is uncertain. This CDR3 reads CASSRLRAGSYNEQFF. In nucleotides, the CDR3 is TGCGCCAGCAGTCGTTTACGGGCTGGATCCTACAATGAGCAGTTCTTC.